This TCR beta chain was sequenced in a study of shared clonotypes between healthy human individuals (dated by TCRdb to 2018 to 2020). Study-level background: A couple of women and a few men aged 18 to 49 years were included in the cohort. Between about 0.85 and 10 billion PBMCs per donor were obtained by leukapheresis. To estimate repertoire size and how much clonotype sharing occurs between individuals, the study deeply sequenced the blood TCR repertoires of five healthy adults. Different laboratories and diverse techniques were used to prepare libraries and sequence TCR repertoires, to increase sequencing depth and limit assay-specific biases. Per donor, three plates each were used for CD4 naive and CD4 memory, two for CD8 naive, and one for CD8 memory. The full study reports these points: Naive subsets generally had larger estimated clonotype richness than memory subsets did. Sampling was restricted to blood, and TCR repertoires in tissue are likely to differ from TCR repertoires in blood. Because the study included only a small number of donors, the genetic and exposure-history diversity represented was limited. Pairwise subsampling indicated that sequencing depth was expected to affect the degree of clonotype sharing among donors. Higher generation probabilities were observed for clonotypes shared by all four sorted-subset donors than for non-shared clonotypes. Even with the large sequencing depth, rarefaction of the sorted-subset datasets indicated that sequencing was incomplete. Sharing across a few donors was observed for approximately 5% of naive CD4, around 3.5% of naive CD8, roughly 2.4% of memory CD4, and around 0.4% of memory CD8 clonotypes.

TCR CDR3 regions were amplified from genomic DNA by multiplex PCR using the deep immunoSEQ assay. For each cell subset, the extracted genomic DNA was distributed evenly across all wells of several immunoSEQ 96-well plates, and each plate served as one replicate. For sorted subsets, roughly 200 ng of genomic DNA, equivalent to 25,000 to 35,000 T cell genomes, went into each replicate PCR. Purified libraries were measured with a Qubit 3.0 fluorometer, size-checked on a Bioanalyzer 2100, and measured again with the KAPA Library Quantification kit. A separate single-read 150-cycle Illumina NextSeq 550 flow cell was used to sequence each immunoSEQ 96-well plate. Turning to the authors' computational methods: Because the immunoSEQ output held only junctional sequences and lacked quality scores, the filtering could not match the filtering applied to full-length reads. To assign V/J genes and CDR3, sequences were annotated using PyIR, a Python wrapper for IgBLAST v1.9, with IMGT germline references. Reads were removed for weak V/J assignments (E-value above 1e-6), missing CDR3, stop codons, out-of-frame junctions, or ambiguous translated residues. V3J clonotypes were defined by identical inferred V gene, J gene, and CDR3 amino acid sequence. To compute the percentage overlap between repertoires, the number of shared unique clonotypes was divided by the size of the smaller repertoire. Repertoire richness was assessed with RTK rarefaction, the Chao1 estimator, and Recon v2.1 estimates of unobserved clonotypes. Generation probabilities were computed with OLGA for all TCRbeta clonotypes obtained by the gDNA method from four donors. Entries here come from immuneACCESS through TCRdb and include only in-frame sequences with V and J called. Some clones fail to appear in such tables; in the studies checked, an unresolved V gene covers under half of the shortfall, and the cause of the remainder is unknown. V and J calls and clone size are given by that table; D and trimming were obtained from the DNA. This sample has 2 million to 3 million clones in its table, and 90% to 95% of those were observed once. 0.35% to 0.45% of the sample is in the top ten clones.

Germline trimming amounts to 4 bases on V and 0 bases on J, with 8 as the count of junction bases outside the gene matches. CDR1 ENHRY and CDR2 SYGVKD are derived from the germline V gene. Counted from cysteine to phenylalanine, this CDR3 has 17 amino acids. Just the 51-base CDR3 DNA is kept, in frame starting at base 1. Details on this clone: Its recognized antigen is unknown. No base-level quality is on record; no much larger clone is a single base apart.

Donors were healthy HIV-negative adults with no recently reported acute infections or vaccinations. Only Caucasian adults living in Nashville, Tennessee, USA were represented among the donors. CD4+ T cells were enriched by magnetic negative selection, after which naive cells were positively selected on CD45RA and the negative fraction was taken as the memory subset. After blood collection by leukapheresis, PBMCs were isolated using Ficoll-Histopaque density gradient centrifugation and then cryopreserved in the vapor phase of liquid nitrogen. Purity and quantity of every magnetically sorted T cell population were checked by analytical flow cytometry. Genomic DNA was isolated from each sorted fraction and quantified by UV absorbance on a Nanodrop 2000c.

This chain is built from TRBV10-3 and TRBJ2-1, and 8 junctional nucleotides match TRBD2. The sample was naive CD4+ T cells from PBMCs. The label giving this sample's cell subset or site can be read as: CD45RA+ positively selected. This receptor was taken from a man aged 18 to 30 in good health. Some clones in this sample may be carry-over from other donors' samples. The CDR3 reads CAISGRGGQSSYNEQFF. The sequenced DNA is TGTGCCATCAGTGGCCGCGGGGGGCAAAGCTCCTACAATGAGCAGTTCTTC.